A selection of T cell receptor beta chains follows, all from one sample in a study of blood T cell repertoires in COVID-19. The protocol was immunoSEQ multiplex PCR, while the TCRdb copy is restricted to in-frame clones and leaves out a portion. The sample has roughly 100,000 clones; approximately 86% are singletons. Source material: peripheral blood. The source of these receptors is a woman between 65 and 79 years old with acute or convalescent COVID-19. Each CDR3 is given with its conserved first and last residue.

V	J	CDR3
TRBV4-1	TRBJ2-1	CASSQLAGTSGRWAYNEQFF
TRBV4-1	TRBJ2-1	CASSHGLAEYNEQFF
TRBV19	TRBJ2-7	CASTAPDREAEQYF
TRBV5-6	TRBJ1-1	CASSYGTGSNTEAFF
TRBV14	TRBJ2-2	CASSQEAGLAGVTGELFF
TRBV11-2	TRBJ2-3	CASSLDGGRTDTQYF
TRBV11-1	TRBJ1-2	CASSLGSLANYGHTF
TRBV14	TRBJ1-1	CASSHYRDMNTEAFF
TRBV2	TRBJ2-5	CASRRSGSGQETQYF
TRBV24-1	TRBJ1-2	CATSDPGQVWGYTF
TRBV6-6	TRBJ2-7	CASSIAGSPYEQYF
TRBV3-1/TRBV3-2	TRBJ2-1	CASSQPDYGSEQFF
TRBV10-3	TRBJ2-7	CAIKEAGERKWSYEQYF
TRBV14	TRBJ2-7	CASSRHYSRDRTYEQYF
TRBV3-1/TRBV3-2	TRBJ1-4	CASSQGIGATNEKLFF
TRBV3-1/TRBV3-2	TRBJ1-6	CASSQQGTNSPLHF
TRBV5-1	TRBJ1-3	CASSLGGSGNTIYF
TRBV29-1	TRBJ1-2	CSVEDMDRGFGYGYTF
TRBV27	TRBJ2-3	CASRFGIAVSTDTQYF
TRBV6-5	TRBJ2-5	CASRPGGAQYF
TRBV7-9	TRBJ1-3	CASTSVSGNTIYF
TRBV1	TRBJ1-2	CTSSQWPAGLYGYTF
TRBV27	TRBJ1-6	CASSQGNSPLHF
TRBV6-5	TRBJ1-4	CASSNLSREKLFF
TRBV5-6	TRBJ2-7	CASSSRYYEQYF
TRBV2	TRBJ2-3	CASSARQGVTDTQYF
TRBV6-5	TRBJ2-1	CASSYLRKAGINEQFF
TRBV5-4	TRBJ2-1	CASSLGGTGNEQFF
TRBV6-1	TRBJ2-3	CASSDQTLGSTDTQYF
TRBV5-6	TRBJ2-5	CASSRTSGYQETQYF
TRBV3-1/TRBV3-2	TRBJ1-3	CASSPNSYSGNTIYF
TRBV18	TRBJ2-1	CASSPLFAVGRGYNEQFF
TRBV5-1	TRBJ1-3	CASSLGEASLGNTIYF
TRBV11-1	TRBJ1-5	CASSPGYTQPQHF
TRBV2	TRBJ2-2	CATKAGTLTGELFF
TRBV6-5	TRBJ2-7	CATHISGQSEQYF
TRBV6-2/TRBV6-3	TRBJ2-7	CASSPIRLTGTYEQYF
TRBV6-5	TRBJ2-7	CASQGQRYEQYF
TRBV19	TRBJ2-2	CASSRPGFPGELFF
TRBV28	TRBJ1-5	CATYPSGPWRNQPQHF
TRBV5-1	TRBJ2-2	CASSWGLAETGELFF
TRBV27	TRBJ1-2	CASRRQGNYGYTF
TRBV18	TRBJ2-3	CASSPLGGGPTDTQYF
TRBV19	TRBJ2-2	CASSHGLAGGGGELFF
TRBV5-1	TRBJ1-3	CASSLEAGRNTIYF
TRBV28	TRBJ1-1	CASSLSRGGNTEAFF
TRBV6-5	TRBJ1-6	CASRPDRPTPLHF
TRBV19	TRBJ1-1	CASSFPPGGGRTEAFF
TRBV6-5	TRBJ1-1	CASSPGYEAFF
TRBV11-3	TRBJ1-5	CASSLDRGGGNQPQHF
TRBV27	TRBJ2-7	CASSWGTGPGEQYF
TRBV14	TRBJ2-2	CASSQTQGNGELFF
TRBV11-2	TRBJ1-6	CASSLDAGSPLHF